The T cell receptor beta chain described here comes from a study of blood T cell repertoires in COVID-19. Whole-study context: Collection of acute and convalescent COVID-19 samples took place in the United States, Italy and Spain. PBMCs, B-cell-depleted T cells, or T cells provided the cDNA or gDNA that made up the material.

The CDR3 has 14 residues. V shed 5 bases and J 6 bases; nucleotides not matched to a gene: 5. Germline CDR1 is MDHEN and CDR2 is SYDVKM. In the authors' workflow: By means of reference gene primer amplification, nucleated cell counts were estimated. The table came from immunoSEQ multiplex PCR; TCRdb's copy has only in-frame clones and leaves some out. V and J calls and clone size are given by that table; D and trimming were obtained from the DNA. The table has 110,000 to 150,000 clones, almost 90% seen once. The receptor's source is a woman aged 55 to 70 with acute or convalescent COVID-19. The chain is built from TRBV28 and TRBJ2-1; 9 nucleotides match TRBD1. Sequencing was done on a sample of peripheral blood. The CDR3 sequence is CASSLRQGVNEQFF. The CDR3 coding sequence is TGTGCCAGCAGTCTTCGACAGGGGGTCAATGAGCAGTTCTTC.